This TCR beta chain is drawn from a study of blood T cell repertoires in COVID-19. Study background: Samples came from the United States, Italy and Spain, spanning acute and convalescent COVID-19.

Only in-frame clones appear in the TCRdb table, and some are missing; sequencing was by immunoSEQ multiplex PCR. The table has 400,000 to 550,000 clones, 75% to 90% seen once. This clone has more than one count but fewer than ten. The source material was peripheral blood. This TCR derives from a woman younger than 45 with acute or convalescent COVID-19.

Here the CDR3 reads CASSPAGGMETQYF. The CDR3 DNA reads TGCGCCAGCAGCCCAGCAGGGGGGATGGAGACCCAGTACTTC. This chain links TRBV4-1 with TRBJ2-5, with D possibly TRBD1 on 7 matching bases. Germline V gives CDR1 MGHRA, CDR2 YSYEKL. This CDR3 is built from 14 residues. Trimming cost V 4 bases and J 5 bases, with 14 bases left between them.